This T cell receptor beta chain was observed in a study of cytomegalovirus exposure and HLA in healthy donors. On the study more broadly: Approximately 170 million T cells yielded fewer than 120 million unique TCR beta sequences in earlier analysis. General observations from the study: According to the study, 160 or so TCR beta chains were cytomegalovirus-associated. Later analysis indicated greater clonal expansion among HLA-associated TCR beta chains than among equally common other chains.

In the PCR, 60 Vbeta and 13 Jbeta primers were used. The assay was immunoSEQ multiplex PCR, and TCRdb's table has in-frame clones only and misses some. The sample has roughly 56,000 clones, 65% to 85% seen once; the top ten hold about 2.3%. The CDR3 runs 13 residues. Germline V CDR1 and CDR2: WSHSY, SAAADI. Trimming took 8 bases from V and 4 from J, leaving 14 bases between them. Worth noting for this clone: What it binds is not known.

The chain carries TRBV10-2 and TRBJ1-2, with TRBD1 as a possible D gene (5 bases). The TCR was taken from a boy aged 5-17 years in good health and CMV-seropositive. Sequencing was performed on PBMCs. Here the CDR3 reads CASAGSVTYGYTF. The DNA for the CDR3 is TGCGCCAGCGCAGGGTCCGTTACCTATGGCTACACCTTC.